These T cell receptor beta chains were read from a single sample in a study of technical replicates of blood from a few donors. The method was immunoSEQ multiplex PCR; TCRdb's version includes in-frame clones alone and lacks a portion of them. The table records around 77,000 clones, roughly 92% of them present only once. The sequenced material came from T cells isolated from PBMCs. The source of these receptors is a human donor in good health. Each CDR3 is given with its conserved first and last residue. The D gene is left open where the match is weak. Clone size, where shown, is once, few, many, or a class for clones that have expanded.

J: TRBJ2-3; size: once; D: NA; V: TRBV6-6; CDR3: CASSYEGSQDTQYF; DNA: TGTGCCAGCAGTTACGAGGGTTCGCAAGATACGCAGTATTTT
J: TRBJ1-2; size: NA; D: NA; V: TRBV7-9; CDR3: CASSPGTIYGYTF; DNA: TGTGCCAGCAGCCCCGGGACAATCTATGGCTACACCTTC
J: TRBJ2-5; size: NA; D: NA; V: TRBV29-1; CDR3: CSVESHGGTEETQYF; DNA: TGCAGCGTTGAGTCTCATGGCGGGACTGAAGAGACCCAGTACTTC
J: TRBJ2-5; size: NA; D: TRBD2; V: TRBV28; CDR3: CASKKGGYRGETQYF; DNA: TGTGCCAGCAAGAAGGGAGGGTACCGGGGGGAGACCCAGTACTTC
J: TRBJ2-1; size: NA; D: NA; V: TRBV30; CDR3: CAWSAGMAGLSYNEQFF; DNA: TGTGCCTGGAGTGCGGGGATGGCCGGGCTATCCTACAATGAGCAGTTCTTC
J: TRBJ2-7; size: NA; D: NA; V: TRBV13; CDR3: CASSLLQARYEQYF; DNA: TGTGCCAGCAGCTTACTACAGGCTCGGTACGAGCAGTACTTC
J: TRBJ2-7; size: NA; D: NA; V: TRBV12-5; CDR3: CASGLALPGLRDEQYF; DNA: TGTGCTAGTGGTTTGGCCCTACCGGGACTGAGAGACGAGCAGTACTTC
J: TRBJ1-1; size: NA; D: TRBD1; V: TRBV7-2; CDR3: CASSSIKGGRNTEAFF; DNA: TGTGCCAGCAGCTCGATTAAAGGGGGCCGAAACACTGAAGCTTTCTTT
J: TRBJ1-5; size: NA; D: NA; V: TRBV19; CDR3: CASSSPYRELNQPQHF; DNA: TGTGCCAGTAGTAGCCCCTACAGGGAGCTGAATCAGCCCCAGCATTTT
J: TRBJ1-5; size: NA; D: NA; V: TRBV10-2; CDR3: CASREAPRDQPQHF; DNA: TGCGCCAGCCGGGAGGCTCCTAGAGATCAGCCCCAGCATTTT
J: TRBJ2-7; size: NA; D: TRBD2; V: TRBV13; CDR3: CASSWGSSGSPREQYF; DNA: TGTGCCAGCAGCTGGGGGTCTAGCGGGAGCCCCCGCGAGCAGTACTTC
J: TRBJ2-1; size: NA; D: TRBD2; V: TRBV5-1; CDR3: CASSLGLAGGIYNEQFF; DNA: TGCGCCAGCAGCCTGGGACTAGCGGGAGGGATATACAATGAGCAGTTCTTC
J: TRBJ2-3; size: once; D: TRBD2; V: TRBV4-1; CDR3: CASSQVKIAGGRTDTQYF; DNA: TGCGCCAGCAGCCAAGTAAAGATTGCGGGAGGGAGGACAGATACGCAGTATTTT
J: TRBJ1-5; size: NA; D: NA; V: TRBV20-1; CDR3: CSATAAGPQHF; DNA: TGCAGTGCTACGGCGGCTGGGCCCCAGCATTTT
J: TRBJ2-7; size: NA; D: NA; V: TRBV30; CDR3: CAWSQYEQYF; DNA: TGTGCCTGGAGTCAGTACGAGCAGTACTTC
J: TRBJ1-1; size: NA; D: NA; V: TRBV11-2; CDR3: CASSFSLAGGTEAFF; DNA: TGTGCCAGCAGCTTCTCTTTAGCGGGGGGCACTGAAGCTTTCTTT
J: TRBJ2-3; size: NA; D: NA; V: TRBV9; CDR3: CASSPQKGDITDTQYF; DNA: TGTGCCAGCAGCCCCCAGAAGGGGGATATCACAGATACGCAGTATTTT
J: TRBJ1-4; size: NA; D: TRBD1; V: TRBV2; CDR3: CASRDGQGKEKLFF; DNA: TGTGCCAGCAGAGATGGACAGGGGAAGGAAAAACTGTTTTTT
J: TRBJ2-4; size: NA; D: NA; V: TRBV5-1; CDR3: CASSLALPIEPKNIQYF; DNA: TGCGCCAGCAGCTTGGCCCTACCAATCGAACCCAAAAACATTCAGTACTTC
J: TRBJ2-5; size: NA; D: NA; V: TRBV6-7; CDR3: CASSYGVARTDQETQYF; DNA: TGTGCCAGCAGTTACGGGGTAGCGCGTACGGACCAAGAGACCCAGTACTTC
J: TRBJ1-5; size: NA; D: NA; V: TRBV7-9; CDR3: CASRMDTDSNQPQHF; DNA: TGTGCCAGCAGGATGGACACGGATAGCAATCAGCCCCAGCATTTT
J: TRBJ1-2; size: NA; D: NA; V: TRBV11-2; CDR3: CASSLESGNYGYTF; DNA: TGTGCCAGCAGCTTAGAGTCGGGGAACTATGGCTACACCTTC
J: TRBJ2-7; size: NA; D: TRBD2; V: TRBV7-9; CDR3: CASSLELSRSGRAGEQYF; DNA: TGTGCCAGCAGCTTAGAGTTGTCCCGTAGCGGGAGGGCCGGGGAGCAGTACTTC
J: TRBJ2-1; size: NA; D: NA; V: TRBV6-5; CDR3: CASTRGNEQFF; DNA: TGTGCCAGCACCCGCGGGAATGAGCAGTTCTTC
J: TRBJ2-2; size: NA; D: NA; V: TRBV7-2; CDR3: CASSPYLRVNTGELFF; DNA: TGTGCCAGCAGTCCATACCTGAGGGTGAACACCGGGGAGCTGTTTTTT
J: TRBJ2-2; size: NA; D: NA; V: TRBV19; CDR3: CASTPGYRELFF; DNA: TGTGCCAGTACCCCAGGGTACCGGGAGCTGTTTTTT
J: TRBJ2-7; size: NA; D: TRBD2; V: TRBV19; CDR3: CASSIDPGGHLSYEQYF; DNA: TGTGCCAGTAGTATAGATCCGGGAGGTCACCTCTCCTACGAGCAGTACTTC
J: TRBJ1-5; size: once; D: NA; V: TRBV7-9; CDR3: CASSLGARHSNQPQHF; DNA: TGTGCCAGCAGCTTGGGGGCAAGACATAGCAATCAGCCCCAGCATTTT
J: TRBJ1-4; size: NA; D: NA; V: TRBV19; CDR3: CATLTATNEKLFF; DNA: TGTGCCACCCTGACAGCAACTAATGAAAAACTGTTTTTT
J: TRBJ1-1; size: NA; D: NA; V: TRBV4-1; CDR3: CASSPYQSGLTEAFF; DNA: TGCGCCAGCAGCCCCTACCAATCAGGGTTAACTGAAGCTTTCTTT
J: TRBJ2-7; size: NA; D: NA; V: TRBV5-1; CDR3: CASSRRYGVDEQYF; DNA: TGCGCCAGCAGCCGGCGGTACGGGGTCGACGAGCAGTACTTC
J: TRBJ2-2; size: NA; D: TRBD2; V: TRBV19; CDR3: CASTGGAGPGELFF; DNA: TGTGCCAGTACCGGGGGGGCGGGTCCGGGGGAGCTGTTTTTT
J: TRBJ2-2; size: NA; D: TRBD2; V: TRBV2; CDR3: CASSTSGRSTNTGELFF; DNA: TGTGCCAGCAGTACTAGCGGGAGATCCACGAACACCGGGGAGCTGTTTTTT
J: TRBJ2-7; size: NA; D: NA; V: TRBV7-9; CDR3: CASSFQDYEQYF; DNA: TGTGCCAGCAGTTTCCAGGACTACGAGCAGTACTTC
J: TRBJ1-1; size: NA; D: TRBD1; V: TRBV11-3; CDR3: CASSLYQDRELAFF; DNA: TGTGCCAGCAGCTTATACCAAGACAGGGAACTAGCTTTCTTT